Listed below are T cell receptor beta chains from one sample, sequenced in a study of OX40 agonist ivuxolimab in advanced cancers. Some clones are missing from TCRdb's copy, which holds only in-frame ones; the method was immunoSEQ multiplex PCR. The table shows approximately 100,000 clones, with about 91% occurring only once. This material consisted of CD4+ or CD8+ T cells sorted from blood, taken in a trial of the OX40 agonist ivuxolimab. These receptors were taken from an adult with an advanced solid tumor such as melanoma, head and neck, liver or kidney cancer. CDR3s include the opening cysteine and the closing phenylalanine or tryptophan. Fields, in order: CDR3 protein, CDR3 DNA, clone size, J gene, V gene, D gene. The D gene is left open where the match is weak. Clone size is not always given. Where it is, it says once, few, many or a class for expanded clones.

CDR3 protein: CASSPGTGFSYEQYF; CDR3 DNA: TGTGCCAGCTCACCCGGGACAGGGTTCTCCTACGAGCAGTACTTC; clone size: NA; J gene: TRBJ2-7; V gene: TRBV18; D gene: TRBD1
CDR3 protein: CASSPGPNQPQHF; CDR3 DNA: TGCGCCAGCAGCCCGGGGCCTAATCAGCCCCAGCATTTT; clone size: NA; J gene: TRBJ1-5; V gene: TRBV5-1; D gene: NA
CDR3 protein: CASSQDGRVGEQYF; CDR3 DNA: TGCGCCAGCAGCCAAGATGGCAGGGTAGGCGAGCAGTACTTC; clone size: NA; J gene: TRBJ2-7; V gene: TRBV4-1; D gene: NA
CDR3 protein: CASSLDRGNYGYTF; CDR3 DNA: TGTGCCAGCAGCTTAGACAGGGGCAACTATGGCTACACCTTC; clone size: NA; J gene: TRBJ1-2; V gene: TRBV11-2; D gene: NA
CDR3 protein: CASSQDLGRGTEAFF; CDR3 DNA: TGTGCCAGCAGCCAAGATCTTGGCAGGGGAACTGAAGCTTTCTTT; clone size: NA; J gene: TRBJ1-1; V gene: TRBV14; D gene: NA
CDR3 protein: CATSRDSAGWAGGYTF; CDR3 DNA: TGTGCCACCAGCAGAGATTCGGCCGGATGGGCAGGTGGCTACACCTTC; clone size: NA; J gene: TRBJ1-2; V gene: TRBV15; D gene: NA
CDR3 protein: CASRRGRDAYEQYF; CDR3 DNA: TGTGCCTCCCGAAGGGGCAGGGATGCCTACGAGCAGTACTTC; clone size: NA; J gene: TRBJ2-7; V gene: TRBV5-5; D gene: NA
CDR3 protein: CASTDSYEQYF; CDR3 DNA: TGTGCCAGCACCGACTCCTACGAGCAGTACTTC; clone size: once; J gene: TRBJ2-7; V gene: TRBV6-5; D gene: NA
CDR3 protein: CASLPTTGLYQPQHF; CDR3 DNA: TGTGCCAGCCTCCCCACGACAGGACTCTATCAGCCCCAGCATTTT; clone size: NA; J gene: TRBJ1-5; V gene: TRBV6-1; D gene: NA
CDR3 protein: CASSVRDDLTGELFF; CDR3 DNA: TGTGCCAGCAGCGTCAGGGACGACCTCACCGGGGAGCTGTTTTTT; clone size: NA; J gene: TRBJ2-2; V gene: TRBV9; D gene: NA
CDR3 protein: CASREGASDTQYF; CDR3 DNA: TGCGCCAGCAGGGAGGGGGCAAGCGATACGCAGTATTTT; clone size: once; J gene: TRBJ2-3; V gene: TRBV5-1; D gene: NA
CDR3 protein: CASSAGTGHSPLHF; CDR3 DNA: TGTGCCAGCAGTGCCGGGACAGGGCATTCACCCCTCCACTTT; clone size: NA; J gene: TRBJ1-6; V gene: TRBV9; D gene: TRBD1
CDR3 protein: CASILGGLRNSPLHF; CDR3 DNA: TGTGCCAGCATCCTTGGGGGCCTGAGGAATTCACCCCTCCACTTT; clone size: NA; J gene: TRBJ1-6; V gene: TRBV2; D gene: NA
CDR3 protein: CASSGGTSGGPGHEQFF; CDR3 DNA: TGCGCCAGCAGCGGCGGGACTAGCGGGGGGCCCGGCCATGAGCAGTTCTTC; clone size: NA; J gene: TRBJ2-1; V gene: TRBV5-1; D gene: TRBD2
CDR3 protein: CASSLGQPWGTQYF; CDR3 DNA: TGTGCCAGCAGCTTGGGACAGCCCTGGGGGACCCAGTACTTC; clone size: NA; J gene: TRBJ2-5; V gene: TRBV5-4; D gene: NA
CDR3 protein: CASSQDPLGQGRRNNQPQHF; CDR3 DNA: TGCGCCAGCAGCCAAGATCCTCTCGGACAGGGTAGAAGGAACAATCAGCCCCAGCATTTT; clone size: NA; J gene: TRBJ1-5; V gene: TRBV4-1; D gene: TRBD1
CDR3 protein: CASSVGDTQYF; CDR3 DNA: TGTGCCAGCAGCGTAGGGGATACGCAGTATTTT; clone size: NA; J gene: TRBJ2-3; V gene: TRBV5-4; D gene: NA
CDR3 protein: CASSTPSPMNTEAFF; CDR3 DNA: TGTGCCAGCAGCACACCCTCGCCCATGAACACTGAAGCTTTCTTT; clone size: NA; J gene: TRBJ1-1; V gene: TRBV21-1; D gene: NA
CDR3 protein: CASLGAGTLNTGELFF; CDR3 DNA: TGCGCCAGCCTGGGGGCCGGGACTCTCAACACCGGGGAGCTGTTTTTT; clone size: NA; J gene: TRBJ2-2; V gene: TRBV5-1; D gene: NA
CDR3 protein: CASSSQGGGNSPLHF; CDR3 DNA: TGTGCCAGCAGCTCGCAGGGGGGAGGTAATTCACCCCTCCACTTT; clone size: NA; J gene: TRBJ1-6; V gene: TRBV11-2; D gene: TRBD1
CDR3 protein: CASLRDEQYF; CDR3 DNA: TGTGCCAGCCTCCGAGACGAGCAGTACTTC; clone size: NA; J gene: TRBJ2-7; V gene: TRBV4-1; D gene: NA
CDR3 protein: CASLPGNSGANVLTF; CDR3 DNA: TGTGCCAGCCTACCCGGGAACTCTGGGGCCAACGTCCTGACTTTC; clone size: NA; J gene: TRBJ2-6; V gene: TRBV6-6; D gene: NA
CDR3 protein: CASSSGQAETQYF; CDR3 DNA: TGCGCCAGCAGCTCGGGACAGGCGGAGACCCAGTACTTC; clone size: NA; J gene: TRBJ2-5; V gene: TRBV5-1; D gene: TRBD1
CDR3 protein: CASSQTADNEQFF; CDR3 DNA: TGTGCCAGTAGCCAGACAGCAGACAATGAGCAGTTCTTC; clone size: once; J gene: TRBJ2-1; V gene: TRBV19; D gene: NA
CDR3 protein: CASSLDYRYEQYF; CDR3 DNA: TGTGCCAGCAGCTTAGATTACCGCTACGAGCAGTACTTC; clone size: few; J gene: TRBJ2-7; V gene: TRBV11-2; D gene: NA
CDR3 protein: CASSELPIVAYEQYF; CDR3 DNA: TGTGCCAGCAGTGAATTGCCAATTGTGGCCTACGAGCAGTACTTC; clone size: NA; J gene: TRBJ2-7; V gene: TRBV6-1; D gene: NA
CDR3 protein: CASSWGLLAEQYNEQFF; CDR3 DNA: TGCGCCAGCAGCTGGGGGCTACTAGCGGAACAATACAATGAGCAGTTCTTC; clone size: NA; J gene: TRBJ2-1; V gene: TRBV5-1; D gene: TRBD2
CDR3 protein: CAWKPGGTRQYF; CDR3 DNA: TGTGCCTGGAAACCAGGGGGGACTCGACAGTACTTC; clone size: NA; J gene: TRBJ2-5; V gene: TRBV30; D gene: NA
CDR3 protein: CASRGGAETQYF; CDR3 DNA: TGTGCCTCGCGGGGGGGGGCAGAGACCCAGTACTTC; clone size: NA; J gene: TRBJ2-5; V gene: TRBV19; D gene: TRBD2
CDR3 protein: CASSNLQGAEGTFF; CDR3 DNA: TGCGCCAGCAGCAATTTGCAGGGGGCGGAGGGGACTTTCTTT; clone size: once; J gene: TRBJ1-1; V gene: TRBV5-1; D gene: TRBD1
CDR3 protein: CATMGDGELFF; CDR3 DNA: TGTGCCACCATGGGTGACGGGGAGCTGTTTTTT; clone size: NA; J gene: TRBJ2-2; V gene: TRBV6-5; D gene: NA
CDR3 protein: CASSSARDGPQMAQHF; CDR3 DNA: TGCGCCAGCAGCTCAGCCCGGGACGGCCCCCAGATGGCCCAGCATTTT; clone size: NA; J gene: TRBJ1-5; V gene: TRBV5-1; D gene: NA
CDR3 protein: CASSRGTRYNEQFF; CDR3 DNA: TGCGCCAGCAGCCGCGGGACTAGATACAATGAGCAGTTCTTC; clone size: NA; J gene: TRBJ2-1; V gene: TRBV5-1; D gene: TRBD2
CDR3 protein: CASSLAGKKVGGYTF; CDR3 DNA: TGTGCCAGCAGCTTAGCAGGGAAAAAAGTGGGTGGCTACACCTTC; clone size: NA; J gene: TRBJ1-2; V gene: TRBV7-9; D gene: NA
CDR3 protein: CAISDRRGSGNTIYF; CDR3 DNA: TGTGCCATCAGTGATCGAAGGGGCTCTGGAAACACCATATATTTT; clone size: NA; J gene: TRBJ1-3; V gene: TRBV10-3; D gene: NA
CDR3 protein: CASGGGNAVGVF; CDR3 DNA: TGTGCCAGCGGAGGGGGCAACGCGGTTGGGGTCTTC; clone size: once; J gene: TRBJ2-1; V gene: TRBV6-6; D gene: NA
CDR3 protein: CATTGTGSSYEQYF; CDR3 DNA: TGTGCCACCACTGGAACTGGAAGCTCCTACGAGCAGTACTTC; clone size: NA; J gene: TRBJ2-7; V gene: TRBV19; D gene: NA
CDR3 protein: CASSPPRSQQETQYF; CDR3 DNA: TGTGCCAGCTCACCGCCACGGAGTCAGCAAGAGACCCAGTACTTC; clone size: NA; J gene: TRBJ2-5; V gene: TRBV18; D gene: NA